The 15 T cell receptor beta chains below all came from one sample that was sequenced in a study of control samples from healthy donors and cancer patients. Profiled with immunoSEQ multiplex PCR; TCRdb holds only in-frame clones, not every one. The sample has fewer than 200,000 clones; over 85% are singletons. Sequenced sample: blood. The receptors come from a man aged 25 to 40 in good health.

This rearrangement joins TRBV7-9 to TRBJ1-1; maybe TRBD1 (5 bases). The V end was cut by 5 bases, the J end by 5 bases, with 12 bases between. Germline CDR1 SEHNR, CDR2 FQNEAQ (reference sequence). The CDR3 has 13 amino acids. The CDR3 region is CASSPTGGTEAFF. The DNA of the CDR3 is TGTGCCAGCAGCCCAACGGGGGGGACTGAAGCTTTCTTT. The full variable domain, with the rest looked up from reference TRBV7-9 and TRBJ1-1, is DTGVSQNPRHKITKRGQNVTFRCDPISEHNRLYWYRQTLGQGPEFLTYFQNEAQLEKSRLLSDRFSAERPKGSFSTLEIQRTEQGDSAMYLCASSPTGGTEAFFGQGTRLTVV.

The chain recombines TRBV7-9 with TRBJ2-2; D might be TRBD1 or TRBD2, each matching 6 bases. This CDR3 has 14 amino acids. Trimming took 5 bases from V and 6 from J, leaving 13 bases between them. From germline, CDR1 is SEHNR and CDR2 FQNEAQ (reference sequence). The CDR3 spells CASSGRGPAGELFF. The CDR3 DNA sequence: TGTGCCAGCAGCGGACGGGGGCCCGCCGGGGAGCTGTTTTTT.

The chain uses TRBV13 and TRBJ2-2; TRBD2 aligns across 11 bases. Trimming removed 1 base from V and 6 bases from J; junction bases left unmatched: 4. From germline, CDR1 is PRHDT and CDR2 FYEKMQ (reference sequence). This CDR3 is 16 amino acids long. Written as DNA, the CDR3 is TGTGCCAGCAGCTTAGTTAGCGGGGGGGCCGCCGGGGAGCTGTTTTTT. Translation gives CASSLVSGGAAGELFF.

The V and J genes are TRBV27 and TRBJ2-2, with D hard to call. The V gene lost 3 bases and the J gene lost 3 bases, with 5 bases spanning the gap. This CDR3 contains 13 residues. In germline, CDR1 is MNHEY, CDR2 SMNVEV (reference sequence). CDR3 sequence: CASSFIDTGELFF. The DNA for the CDR3 is TGTGCCAGCAGTTTTATTGACACCGGGGAGCTGTTTTTT.

V usage is TRBV11-2 and J usage is TRBJ2-7; maybe TRBD2 (6 bases). The V gene lost 2 bases and the J gene lost 2 bases, with 13 bases spanning the gap. CDR1 and CDR2 from the germline V gene are SGHAT and FQNNGV. This CDR3 comprises 15 residues. The CDR3 DNA is TGTGCCAGCAGCTTAATGAGACTAGGTACCTACGAGCAGTACTTC. It is translated as CASSLMRLGTYEQYF.

The chain links TRBV18 to TRBJ2-7; 12 bases agree with TRBD2. With V trimmed by 6 bases and J by 0 bases, 9 bases remained unmatched. The germline CDR1 and CDR2 sequences are KGHSH and LQKENI. CDR3 length: 17 amino acids. The CDR3 DNA follows: TGTGCCAGCTCGACAGGACTAGCGGGGCGGACCTCCTACGAGCAGTACTTC. Its translation is CASSTGLAGRTSYEQYF.

V and J are TRBV7-9 and TRBJ1-1; possible D gene TRBD1, 5 bases. Trimming took off 5 bases at V and 1 base at J, with 11 bases between the two ends. Germline V gives CDR1 SEHNR, CDR2 FQNEAQ (reference sequence). The CDR3 is 14 amino acids. CDR3 DNA: TGTGCCAGCAGCCTGGGACGGACGAACACTGAAGCTTTCTTT. Residues: CASSLGRTNTEAFF.

The chain combines TRBV3-1 (or the pseudogene TRBV3-2) with TRBJ2-5; D unclear. This CDR3 is built from 13 residues. Deletions cut 4 bases from V and 7 bases from J, with 13 bases between. Per the germline V gene, CDR1 is LGHDT and CDR2 is YNNKEL (reference sequence). DNA of the CDR3: TGTGCCAGCAGCCCCGTGGCCCGCGGGACCCAGTACTTC. Amino acid sequence: CASSPVARGTQYF.

This clone was seen just once. The V gene is TRBV6-1, the J gene TRBJ1-2; D ambiguous. Germline CDR1 reads MNHNS; CDR2 reads SASEGT. The CDR3 has 13 amino acids. Trimming stripped 3 bases from V and 4 bases from J, with 9 bases between. The CDR3 spells CASSDRLFYGYTF. Here the CDR3 DNA reads TGTGCCAGCAGTGATCGGCTTTTCTATGGCTACACCTTC.

The V and J genes are TRBV4-3 and TRBJ2-1; TRBD1 matches at 9 bases. This CDR3 comprises 14 residues. Germline assignment: CDR1 LGHNA and CDR2 YSLEER. Unmatched junction bases numbered 2, after V lost 3 bases and J lost 5 bases. The CDR3, as DNA: TGCGCCAGCAGCCAGACAGGGGGGAACAATGAGCAGTTCTTC. As protein: CASSQTGGNNEQFF.

V usage is TRBV7-2 and J usage is TRBJ2-5, with D perhaps matching TRBD2 (6 bases). The V and J ends lost 5 bases and 2 bases respectively, with 15 bases between them. CDR3 length: 15 amino acids. Germline CDR1 and CDR2: SGHTA and FQGNSA. Written as DNA, the CDR3 is TGTGCCAGCAGCAGAGGCCCTGGACTACAAGAGACCCAGTACTTC. It encodes CASSRGPGLQETQYF. Full variable domain (outside the CDR3, taken from reference TRBV7-2 and TRBJ2-5): GAGVSQSPSNKVTEKGKDVELRCDPISGHTALYWYRQSLGQGLEFLIYFQGNSAPDKSGLPSDRFSAERTGGSVSTLTIQRTQQEDSAVYLCASSRGPGLQETQYFGPGTRLLVL.

The V gene is TRBV19, the J gene TRBJ1-1, with D tentatively TRBD1 (5 bases). CDR3 length: 17 residues. From germline, CDR1 is LNHDA and CDR2 SQIVND (reference sequence). Deletions cut 7 bases from V and 0 bases from J, with 21 bases between. CDR3: CASTPPGKRGLNTEAFF. The DNA of the CDR3 is TGTGCCAGTACTCCCCCCGGCAAAAGGGGCCTGAACACTGAAGCTTTCTTT.

This clone appeared a single time. The chain recombines TRBV14 with TRBJ2-2; perhaps TRBD2 as D (8 bases). V was clipped by 4 bases and J by 0 bases, with 21 bases between them. Germline assignment: CDR1 SGHDN and CDR2 FVKESK. The CDR3 spans 19 residues. The CDR3 sequence: CASSPRGESGRANTGELFF. The CDR3, as DNA: TGTGCCAGCAGCCCCAGGGGGGAAAGCGGGAGAGCGAACACCGGGGAGCTGTTTTTT.

The chain links TRBV18 to TRBJ1-2; 7 nucleotides agree with TRBD1. V lost 4 bases and J lost 8; bases outside the gene matches: 4. The CDR3 runs 12 residues. Germline CDR1 KGHSH, CDR2 LQKENI. The CDR3: CASSLTGQGYTF. DNA of the CDR3: TGTGCCAGCTCACTGACAGGGCAAGGCTACACCTTC. Together with reference TRBV18 and TRBJ1-2, the CDR3 gives the full variable domain: NAGVMQNPRHLVRRRGQEARLRCSPMKGHSHVYWYRQLPEEGLKFMVYLQKENIIDESGMPKERFSAEFPKEGPSILRIQQVVRGDSAAYFCASSLTGQGYTFGSGTRLTVV.

This clone came up once. The chain joins TRBV10-2 to TRBJ2-3; 8 bases are a match to TRBD1. Losses at the gene ends were 2 bases for V and 0 bases for J; bases not matched to a gene: 4. Germline V gives CDR1 WSHSY, CDR2 SAAADI. The CDR3 runs to 16 residues. Here the CDR3 reads CASSELPGGSTDTQYF. The CDR3 DNA follows: TGCGCCAGCAGTGAGCTGCCAGGGGGCAGCACAGATACGCAGTATTTT.